This T cell receptor (beta chain) appears in the sequencing data of a study of glioma-infiltrating T cells after dendritic cell vaccination. This CDR3 comprises 15 residues. Germline trimming cut 5 bases from V and 2 bases from J; bases unmatched to any gene: 10. Germline V gene sequence: CDR1 GTSNPN, CDR2 SVGIG (reference sequence). The data were produced by immunoSEQ multiplex PCR, yet TCRdb's version contains in-frame clones alone and is incomplete. Of roughly 90,000 clones listed, 80% to 90% are singletons. Sequences were derived from blood, sampled before dendritic cell vaccination. The chain employs TRBV30 and TRBJ2-5; 8 nucleotides match TRBD1. The TCR sequence derives from a human donor with glioblastoma. CDR3 nucleotide sequence: TGTGCCTGGGCCAGGGGGCGCGGGTTACAAGAGACCCAGTACTTC. The encoded protein is CAWARGRGLQETQYF.